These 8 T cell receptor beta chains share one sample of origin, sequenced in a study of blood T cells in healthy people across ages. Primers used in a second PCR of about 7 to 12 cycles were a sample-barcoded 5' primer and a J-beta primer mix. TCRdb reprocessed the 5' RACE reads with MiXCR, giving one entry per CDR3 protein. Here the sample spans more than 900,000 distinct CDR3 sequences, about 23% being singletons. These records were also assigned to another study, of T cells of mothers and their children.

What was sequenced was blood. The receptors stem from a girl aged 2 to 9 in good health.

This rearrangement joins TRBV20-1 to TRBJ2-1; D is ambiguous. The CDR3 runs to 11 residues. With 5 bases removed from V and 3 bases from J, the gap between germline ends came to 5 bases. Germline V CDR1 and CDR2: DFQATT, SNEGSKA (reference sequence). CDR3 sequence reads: CSAPYYNEQFF. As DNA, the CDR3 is TGCAGTGCTCCATACTACAATGAGCAGTTCTTC.

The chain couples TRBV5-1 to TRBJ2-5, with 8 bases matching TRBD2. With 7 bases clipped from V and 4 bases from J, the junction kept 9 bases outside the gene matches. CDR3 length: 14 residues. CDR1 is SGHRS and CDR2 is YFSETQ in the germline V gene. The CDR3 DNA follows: TGCGCCAGCGCCGGATTAACTAGCGGAGAGACCCAGTACTTC. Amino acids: CASAGLTSGETQYF.

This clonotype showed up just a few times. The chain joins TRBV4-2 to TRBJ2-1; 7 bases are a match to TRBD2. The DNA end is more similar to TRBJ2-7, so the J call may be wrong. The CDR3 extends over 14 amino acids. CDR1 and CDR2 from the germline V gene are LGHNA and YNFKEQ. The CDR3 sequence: CASSQAAGSYEQYF. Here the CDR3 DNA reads TGTGCCAGCAGCCAAGCAGCGGGGAGCTACGAGCAGTACTTC.

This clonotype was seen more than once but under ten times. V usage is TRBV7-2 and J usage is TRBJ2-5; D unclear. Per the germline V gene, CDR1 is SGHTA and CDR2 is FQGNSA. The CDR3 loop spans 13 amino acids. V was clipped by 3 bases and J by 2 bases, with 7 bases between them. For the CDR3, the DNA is TGTGCCAGCAGCTTGAAGGTACAAGAGACCCAGTACTTC. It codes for CASSLKVQETQYF. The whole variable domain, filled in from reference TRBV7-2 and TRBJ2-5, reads GAGVSQSPSNKVTEKGKDVELRCDPISGHTALYWYRQSLGQGLEFLIYFQGNSAPDKSGLPSDRFSAERTGGSVSTLTIQRTQQEDSAVYLCASSLKVQETQYFGPGTRLLVL.

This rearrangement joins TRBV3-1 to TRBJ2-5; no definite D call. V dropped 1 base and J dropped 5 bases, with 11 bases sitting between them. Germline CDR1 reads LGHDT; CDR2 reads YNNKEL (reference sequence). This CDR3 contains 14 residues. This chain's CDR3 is CASSQANTRETQYF. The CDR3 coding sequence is TGTGCCAGCAGCCAAGCCAACACCCGGGAGACCCAGTACTTC.

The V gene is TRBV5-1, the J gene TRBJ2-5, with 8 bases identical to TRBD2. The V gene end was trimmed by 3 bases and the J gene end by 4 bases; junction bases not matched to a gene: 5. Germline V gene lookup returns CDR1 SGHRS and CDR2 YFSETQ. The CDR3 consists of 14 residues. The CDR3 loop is CASSSRGGPETQYF. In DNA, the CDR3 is TGCGCCAGCAGCTCACGGGGGGGCCCAGAGACCCAGTACTTC.

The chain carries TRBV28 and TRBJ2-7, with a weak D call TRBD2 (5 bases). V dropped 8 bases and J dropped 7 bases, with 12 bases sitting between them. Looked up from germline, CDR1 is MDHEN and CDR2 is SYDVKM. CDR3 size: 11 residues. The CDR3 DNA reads TGTGCCAGCTGGGGAGTGGGTGAGCAGTACTTC. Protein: CASWGVGEQYF.

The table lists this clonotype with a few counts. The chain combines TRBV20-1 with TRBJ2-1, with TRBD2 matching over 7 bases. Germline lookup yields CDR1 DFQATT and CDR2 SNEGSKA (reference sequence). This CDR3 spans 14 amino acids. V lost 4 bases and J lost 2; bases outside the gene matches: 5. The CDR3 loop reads CSATLAAAYNEQFF. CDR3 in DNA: TGCAGTGCTACCCTAGCGGCCGCCTACAATGAGCAGTTCTTC.